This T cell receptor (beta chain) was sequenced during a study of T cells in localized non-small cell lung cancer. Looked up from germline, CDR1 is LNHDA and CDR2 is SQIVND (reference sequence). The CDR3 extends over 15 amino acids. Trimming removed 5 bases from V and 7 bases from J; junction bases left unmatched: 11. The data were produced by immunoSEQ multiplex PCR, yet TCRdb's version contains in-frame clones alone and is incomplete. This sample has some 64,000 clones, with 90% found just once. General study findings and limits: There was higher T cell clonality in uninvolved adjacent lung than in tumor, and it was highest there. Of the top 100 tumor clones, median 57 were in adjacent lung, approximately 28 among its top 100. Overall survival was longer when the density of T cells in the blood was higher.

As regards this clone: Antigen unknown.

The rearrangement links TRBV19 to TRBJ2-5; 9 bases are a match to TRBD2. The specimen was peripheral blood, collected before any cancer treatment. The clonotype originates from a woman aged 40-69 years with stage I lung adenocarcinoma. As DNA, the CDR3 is TGTGCCAGTAGTGCCTCCGGGACTAGCATGCGGACCCAGTACTTC. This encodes CASSASGTSMRTQYF.